This T cell receptor (beta chain) was identified in a study of blood T cell repertoires in COVID-19. Looking at the study overall: COVID-19 samples from acute and convalescent phases originated in the United States, Italy and Spain. The analysed material was cDNA or gDNA that came from T cells, B-cell-depleted T cells, or PBMCs.

In germline, CDR1 is SGHRS, CDR2 YFSETQ. V dropped 0 bases and J dropped 9 bases, with 11 bases sitting between them. The CDR3 length is 13 residues. Per the study methods: Scientists estimated how many nucleated cells there were by amplifying reference gene primers. TCRdb keeps only in-frame clones here, not all; method: immunoSEQ multiplex PCR. V and J calls plus clone size are reproduced from that table; the DNA served to infer D and trimming. The data hold 40,000 to 45,000 clones, with about nine tenths observed a single time. The chain joins TRBV5-1 to TRBJ2-3; tentative D call: TRBD2 (6 bases). The sequence was collected from a man aged 50-59 years with active COVID-19. Material: peripheral blood. CDR3 bases: TGCGCCAGCAGCTTGGTTTCTAGCGTAACGCAGTATTTT. This gives the protein CASSLVSSVTQYF.